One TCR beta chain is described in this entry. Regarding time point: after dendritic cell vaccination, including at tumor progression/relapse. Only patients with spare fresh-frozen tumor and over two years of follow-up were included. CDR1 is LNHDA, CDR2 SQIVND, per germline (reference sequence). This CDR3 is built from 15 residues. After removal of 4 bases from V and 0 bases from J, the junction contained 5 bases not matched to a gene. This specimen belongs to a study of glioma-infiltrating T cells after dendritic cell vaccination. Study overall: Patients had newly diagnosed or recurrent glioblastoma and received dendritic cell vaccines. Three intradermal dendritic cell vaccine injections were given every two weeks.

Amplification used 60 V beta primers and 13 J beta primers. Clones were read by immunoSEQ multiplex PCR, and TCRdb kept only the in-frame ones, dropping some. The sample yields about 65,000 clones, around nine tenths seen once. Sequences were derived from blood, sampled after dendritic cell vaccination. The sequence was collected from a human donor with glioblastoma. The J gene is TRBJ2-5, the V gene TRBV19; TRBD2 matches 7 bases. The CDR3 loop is CASSRAGTYQETQYF. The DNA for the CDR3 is TGTGCCAGTAGTAGAGCGGGGACGTACCAAGAGACCCAGTACTTC.